One sample yielded the 15 T cell receptor beta chains listed below, sequenced in a study of radiation and T cells in renal cell carcinoma. Regarding time point: blood 4 weeks post-SBRT, at nephrectomy. Treatment noted: 15 Gy SBRT to primary tumor, nephrectomy 4 weeks later. Clones were sequenced by immunoSEQ multiplex PCR, and TCRdb holds only the in-frame ones, with some missing. This repertoire shows under 100,000 clones, around 81% found once; its top ten account for approximately 8.8%. The sample consisted of blood, taken from a patient whose treatment included radiotherapy and nephrectomy. Every receptor here comes from a man between 50 and 59 years old with renal cell carcinoma.

The chain couples TRBV10-3 to TRBJ2-2; a weak D match, TRBD1 (5 bases). Trimming left V 11 bases short and J 0 bases short, with 19 bases between. The CDR3 is made up of 16 amino acids. Germline assignment: CDR1 ENHRY and CDR2 SYGVKD. CDR3 amino acids: CAASEFGQANTGELFF. CDR3 coding DNA: TGTGCCGCTTCCGAATTTGGACAAGCGAACACCGGGGAGCTGTTTTTT.

This clone was observed a handful of times. The chain is built from TRBV7-8 and TRBJ2-3, with unresolved D. The germline V gene encodes CDR1 SGHVS and CDR2 FQNEAQ. This CDR3 spans 12 amino acids. V lost 4 bases and J lost 2, with 4 bases in between. The CDR3 region is CASSSNTDTQYF. DNA of the CDR3: TGTGCCAGCAGCTCAAACACAGATACGCAGTATTTT.

The chain employs TRBV30 and TRBJ2-5; 7 bases are a match to TRBD2. This CDR3 region has 13 residues. CDR1 is GTSNPN, CDR2 SVGIG, per germline (reference sequence). The V and J ends lost 3 bases and 5 bases, in that order; junction bases with no gene match: 6. CDR3 DNA: TGTGCCTGGAGCGGAACTAGCGTCGAGACCCAGTACTTC. It specifies CAWSGTSVETQYF. Filled out from reference TRBV30 and TRBJ2-5, the complete variable domain reads SQTIHQWPATLVQPVGSPLSLECTVEGTSNPNLYWYRQAAGRGLQLLFYSVGIGQISSEVPQNLSASRPQDRQFILSSKKLLLSDSGFYLCAWSGTSVETQYFGPGTRLLVL.

J is TRBJ2-2 and V is TRBV6-1, with D uncertain. CDR3 length: 13 amino acids. V was trimmed by 1 base and J by 7 bases, leaving 7 bases between them. The V gene's germline CDR1 is MNHNS and CDR2 SASEGT. The CDR3 DNA is TGTGCCAGCAGTGAAGGGCTTCTCGGGGAGCTGTTTTTT. It codes for CASSEGLLGELFF.

This clone was observed once. The gene calls are TRBV20-1 and TRBJ2-3; D not certain. This CDR3 comprises 11 residues. Trimming removed 5 bases from V and 4 bases from J, with 7 bases in between. Germline-derived CDR1 and CDR2 are DFQATT and SNEGSKA (reference sequence). The CDR3 bases are TGCAGTGCTGACCGAGCAGATACGCAGTATTTT. Its protein product is CSADRADTQYF.

A single count supports this clone. The CDR3 sequence: CASSLTEPTGELFF. CDR3 nucleotides: TGTGCCAGCAGCTTAACAGAACCCACCGGGGAGCTGTTTTTT. The genes are TRBV5-5 and TRBJ2-2; D not resolved. The CDR3 sequence is 14 residues long. The germline gives CDR1 SGHKS, CDR2 YYEKEE (reference sequence). V was clipped by 2 bases and J by 4 bases, with 9 bases between them.

This chain uses TRBV10-3 with TRBJ1-6; TRBD1 matches at 8 bases. V lost 7 bases, J lost 8 bases, and 4 bases stayed unmatched. This CDR3 comprises 13 residues. Germline CDR1 ENHRY, CDR2 SYGVKD. The CDR3 region is CAITPGGYSPLHF. CDR3 DNA sequence: TGTGCCATCACCCCAGGGGGCTATTCACCCCTCCACTTT.

V is TRBV11-2 and J is TRBJ2-3, with D unclear. Between the trimmed V and J ends, which lost 3 bases and 4 bases, there was a span of 11 bases. Germline V gene data show CDR1 as SGHAT and CDR2 as FQNNGV. This CDR3 is 14 amino acids long. The CDR3 region has the DNA TGTGCCAGCAGCTTTGGGCCGGACGCAGATACGCAGTATTTT. Its protein product is CASSFGPDADTQYF.

The genes are TRBV6-1 and TRBJ1-2; tentatively, D is TRBD1 (5 bases). Per germline, CDR1 MNHNS and CDR2 SASEGT. The V end was cut by 0 bases, the J end by 2 bases, with 13 bases between. This CDR3 region has 16 residues. CDR3 loop: CASSEAFYRSNYGYTF. CDR3 DNA: TGTGCCAGCAGTGAAGCTTTTTACAGGTCAAACTATGGCTACACCTTC.

In its sample, this clone was seen once. The chain recombines TRBV7-9 with TRBJ2-3; TRBD2 matches at 14 bases. Looked up from germline, CDR1 is SEHNR and CDR2 is FQNEAQ (reference sequence). The length of the CDR3 is 19 residues. J lost 5 bases, V lost 3 bases, and 13 bases had no gene match. The CDR3, as DNA: TGTGCCAGCAGCTTTCTATCCGGGACTAGCGGGGGCGAGGGAGATACGCAGTATTTT. This translates into CASSFLSGTSGGEGDTQYF.

This chain joins TRBV5-1 and TRBJ1-2, with 9 positions matching TRBD1. With 5 bases clipped from V and 9 bases from J, the junction kept 11 bases outside the gene matches. This CDR3 spans 14 amino acids. The germline V gene encodes CDR1 SGHRS and CDR2 YFSETQ. The CDR3 DNA reads TGCGCCAGCAGGGGGCCGGGACAGGGTTTAAGCTACACCTTC. Encoded protein: CASRGPGQGLSYTF.

The chain has TRBV5-1 and TRBJ2-2; D is ambiguous. Germline CDR1 SGHRS, CDR2 YFSETQ. V was shortened by 5 bases and J by 6 bases, with 11 bases between the two germline ends. The CDR3 extends over 13 amino acids. The DNA of the CDR3 is TGCGCCAGCAGTTCGGACCCCTCCGGGGAGCTGTTTTTT. This gives the protein CASSSDPSGELFF.

This chain connects TRBV7-9 to TRBJ2-7; D is perhaps TRBD1 (6 bases). Germline CDR1 reads SEHNR; CDR2 reads FQNEAQ (reference sequence). The CDR3 sequence is 14 residues long. V lost 3 bases, J lost 2 bases, and 11 bases lay in between. The CDR3, as DNA: TGTGCCAGCAGCTTTCGGACAGAACCCTACGAGCAGTACTTC. Translation: CASSFRTEPYEQYF.

The rearrangement uses TRBV6-5 and TRBJ1-4; D might be TRBD1 (5 bases). Per germline, CDR1 MNHEY and CDR2 SVGAGI. The CDR3 covers 14 residues. Trimming stripped 5 bases from V and 9 bases from J, with 16 bases between. The DNA for the CDR3 is TGTGCCAGCAGTGAGACCCCGGGACTTCAAAAACTGTTTTTT. Encoded protein: CASSETPGLQKLFF.

This chain links TRBV2 with TRBJ1-2, with D unclear. The germline V and J ends were trimmed by 6 bases and 6 bases, with 11 bases remaining between them. The CDR3 sequence is 12 residues long. Germline V gene data show CDR1 as SNHLY and CDR2 as FYNNEI. The CDR3 is CASSPQPHGYTF. CDR3 DNA: TGTGCCAGCAGCCCTCAGCCCCATGGCTACACCTTC.